One sample yielded the 2 T cell receptor beta chains listed below, sequenced in a study of T cells in Graves' hyperthyroidism and ophthalmopathy. Amplification of TCR beta CDR3 regions was performed using RNA transcripts as template. TCR CDR3 regions were first amplified by RT-PCR with HTBI primers. TCRdb re-derived calls from the multiplex PCR reads in MiXCR, one entry per CDR3 protein. This sample yields about 480,000 distinct CDR3 sequences, of which around 14% are seen a single time; about a sixth belongs to the top ten. The source material was blood. The receptor set was obtained from a woman in her late teens or twenties with Graves' hyperthyroidism.

In this sample, this clonotype turned up a few times. The chain links TRBV6-1 to TRBJ1-3; D ambiguous. Germline loops: CDR1 MNHNS, CDR2 SASEGT. The CDR3 is 13 amino acids. The V gene lost 8 bases and the J gene lost 7 bases, with 15 bases spanning the gap. The CDR3 loop is CASCQHRGNTIYF. CDR3 bases: TGTGCCAGCTGTCAGCACCGAGGGAACACCATATATTTT.

Many counts were recorded for this clonotype. The rearrangement uses TRBV6-1 and TRBJ2-7, with 8 bases identical to TRBD2. CDR1 and CDR2 from the germline V gene are MNHNS and SASEGT. This CDR3 has 15 amino acids. The V gene end was trimmed by 6 bases and the J gene end by 5 bases; junction bases not matched to a gene: 12. The DNA for the CDR3 is TGTGCCAGCAGCCGTCAAGCGGGAGTAGGGGACGAGCAGTACGTC. Protein sequence: CASSRQAGVGDEQYV.